Listed below are T cell receptor beta chains from one sample, sequenced in a study of blood T cell repertoires in COVID-19. Sequenced by immunoSEQ multiplex PCR; TCRdb stores in-frame clones only, minus some. The table lists 68,000 or so clones, more than 80% of them singletons. The material sequenced was peripheral blood. Receptors were obtained from a man in his fifties with acute or convalescent COVID-19. The CDR3 runs from the conserved cysteine through the conserved F or W. Fields, in order: D gene, clone size, J gene, V gene, CDR3 protein, CDR3 DNA. A D gene is named only where the DNA matches it firmly. Size is stated for part of the rows, as once, few or many counts, or as a class when the clone is expanded.

d_call: TRBD2; clone_size: NA; j_call: TRBJ2-1; v_call: TRBV29-1; cdr3_aa: CSVAILAGVGNEQFF; cdr3_nt: TGCAGCGTAGCCATACTAGCGGGAGTGGGTAATGAGCAGTTCTTC
d_call: NA; clone_size: few; j_call: TRBJ1-1; v_call: TRBV15; cdr3_aa: CATSRDTTGENTEAFF; cdr3_nt: TGTGCCACCAGCAGAGATACGACAGGAGAGAACACTGAAGCTTTCTTT
d_call: TRBD2; clone_size: few; j_call: TRBJ2-3; v_call: TRBV7-8; cdr3_aa: CASSYPSGDRGRDTQYF; cdr3_nt: TGTGCCAGCAGCTACCCTAGCGGGGACAGAGGGAGGGATACGCAGTATTTT
d_call: TRBD1; clone_size: once; j_call: TRBJ1-4; v_call: TRBV6-5; cdr3_aa: CASRPGTGNEKLFF; cdr3_nt: TGTGCCAGCAGGCCCGGGACAGGGAATGAAAAACTGTTTTTT
d_call: TRBD2; clone_size: once; j_call: TRBJ2-1; v_call: TRBV29-1; cdr3_aa: CSVVGTSGSLAEQFF; cdr3_nt: TGCAGCGTTGTCGGGACTAGCGGGAGTCTGGCTGAGCAGTTCTTC
d_call: NA; clone_size: once; j_call: TRBJ2-2; v_call: TRBV6-4; cdr3_aa: CASSDSFSPLASNTGELFF; cdr3_nt: TGTGCCAGCAGTGACTCTTTTTCACCGCTAGCGTCAAACACCGGGGAGCTGTTTTTT
d_call: NA; clone_size: once; j_call: TRBJ2-5; v_call: TRBV21-1; cdr3_aa: CASSKLGLASWETQYF; cdr3_nt: TGTGCCAGCAGCAAACTCGGACTAGCGTCTTGGGAGACCCAGTACTTC
d_call: TRBD1; clone_size: NA; j_call: TRBJ1-1; v_call: TRBV5-5; cdr3_aa: CASSTGGGTEAFF; cdr3_nt: TGTGCCAGCAGTACAGGGGGCGGTACTGAAGCTTTCTTT
d_call: NA; clone_size: once; j_call: TRBJ1-6; v_call: TRBV4-1; cdr3_aa: CASSQGSAVLRGSPLHF; cdr3_nt: TGCGCCAGCAGCCAAGGATCTGCAGTATTAAGGGGTTCACCCCTCCACTTT
d_call: TRBD2; clone_size: NA; j_call: TRBJ2-2; v_call: TRBV19; cdr3_aa: CASSLLAGHNTGELFF; cdr3_nt: TGTGCCAGTAGCCTCCTAGCGGGGCACAACACCGGGGAGCTGTTTTTT
d_call: TRBD2; clone_size: NA; j_call: TRBJ2-4; v_call: TRBV15; cdr3_aa: CATREEMTSGNIQYF; cdr3_nt: TGTGCCACCCGAGAAGAAATGACTAGCGGAAACATTCAGTACTTC
d_call: TRBD1; clone_size: once; j_call: TRBJ1-1; v_call: TRBV4-1; cdr3_aa: CASSQRQGATEAFF; cdr3_nt: TGCGCCAGCAGCCAAAGACAGGGTGCCACTGAAGCTTTCTTT
d_call: TRBD1; clone_size: NA; j_call: TRBJ2-1; v_call: TRBV3-1/TRBV3-2; cdr3_aa: CASSLRSSGTGLGNEQFF; cdr3_nt: TGTGCCAGCAGCCTTCGATCGTCCGGGACAGGTCTAGGCAATGAGCAGTTCTTC
d_call: NA; clone_size: NA; j_call: TRBJ1-2; v_call: TRBV6-6; cdr3_aa: CASSPTGGQTNYGYTF; cdr3_nt: TGTGCCAGCAGTCCTACGGGTGGACAAACTAACTATGGCTACACCTTC
d_call: TRBD1; clone_size: NA; j_call: TRBJ1-2; v_call: TRBV18; cdr3_aa: CASSPRTGENGYTF; cdr3_nt: TGTGCCAGCTCACCGCGGACAGGGGAAAATGGCTACACCTTC
d_call: TRBD1; clone_size: NA; j_call: TRBJ2-3; v_call: TRBV28; cdr3_aa: CASSTGQGTDTQYF; cdr3_nt: TGTGCCAGCAGTACGGGACAGGGCACAGATACGCAGTATTTT
d_call: TRBD2; clone_size: NA; j_call: TRBJ2-1; v_call: TRBV29-1; cdr3_aa: CSVGPTGGHNEQFF; cdr3_nt: TGCAGCGTTGGGCCGACGGGGGGTCACAATGAGCAGTTCTTC
d_call: NA; clone_size: once; j_call: TRBJ2-5; v_call: TRBV6-5; cdr3_aa: CASSYEYQETQYF; cdr3_nt: TGTGCCAGCAGTTATGAGTACCAAGAGACCCAGTACTTC
d_call: TRBD2; clone_size: NA; j_call: TRBJ2-5; v_call: TRBV19; cdr3_aa: CASSRGLAGGQETQYF; cdr3_nt: TGTGCCAGTAGTAGGGGACTAGCGGGAGGTCAAGAGACCCAGTACTTC
d_call: NA; clone_size: NA; j_call: TRBJ2-3; v_call: TRBV18; cdr3_aa: CASSPPQGYTTDTQYF; cdr3_nt: TGTGCCAGCTCACCACCTCAGGGATACACCACAGATACGCAGTATTTT
d_call: NA; clone_size: NA; j_call: TRBJ2-2; v_call: TRBV6-2/TRBV6-3; cdr3_aa: CASSYSTGNTGELFF; cdr3_nt: TGTGCCAGCAGTTACTCCACAGGGAACACCGGGGAGCTGTTTTTT
d_call: NA; clone_size: NA; j_call: TRBJ1-3; v_call: TRBV2; cdr3_aa: CASSEEQLPGNTIYF; cdr3_nt: TGTGCCAGCAGTGAGGAACAGCTCCCTGGAAACACCATATATTTT
d_call: TRBD2; clone_size: few; j_call: TRBJ2-1; v_call: TRBV4-1; cdr3_aa: CASSQGWREGVEQFF; cdr3_nt: TGCGCCAGCAGCCAAGGGTGGCGGGAGGGGGTTGAGCAGTTCTTC
d_call: TRBD1; clone_size: NA; j_call: TRBJ1-2; v_call: TRBV19; cdr3_aa: CASSLGTGGPYGYTF; cdr3_nt: TGTGCCAGTAGTCTTGGGACAGGGGGCCCCTATGGCTACACCTTC
d_call: NA; clone_size: once; j_call: TRBJ2-1; v_call: TRBV7-6; cdr3_aa: CASSLVPSRNEQFF; cdr3_nt: TGTGCCAGCAGCTTAGTCCCTAGCCGCAATGAGCAGTTCTTC
d_call: TRBD2; clone_size: NA; j_call: TRBJ2-1; v_call: TRBV5-1; cdr3_aa: CASSPQGGLADDEQFF; cdr3_nt: TGCGCCAGCAGCCCCCAAGGCGGACTAGCCGACGATGAGCAGTTCTTC
d_call: NA; clone_size: NA; j_call: TRBJ1-3; v_call: TRBV3-1/TRBV3-2; cdr3_aa: CASSLAGSGNTIYF; cdr3_nt: TGTGCCAGCAGCCTAGCGGGAAGTGGAAACACCATATATTTT